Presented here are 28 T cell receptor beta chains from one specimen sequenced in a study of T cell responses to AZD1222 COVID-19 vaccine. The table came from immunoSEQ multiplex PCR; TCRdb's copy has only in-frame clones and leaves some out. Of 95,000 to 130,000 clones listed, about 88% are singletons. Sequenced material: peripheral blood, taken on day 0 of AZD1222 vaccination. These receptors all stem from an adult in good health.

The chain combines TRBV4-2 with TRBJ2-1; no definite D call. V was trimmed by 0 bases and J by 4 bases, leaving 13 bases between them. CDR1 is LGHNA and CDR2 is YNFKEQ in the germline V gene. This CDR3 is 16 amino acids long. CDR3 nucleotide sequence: TGTGCCAGCAGCCAAGAAACCGGACGTCAATACAATGAGCAGTTCTTC. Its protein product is CASSQETGRQYNEQFF.

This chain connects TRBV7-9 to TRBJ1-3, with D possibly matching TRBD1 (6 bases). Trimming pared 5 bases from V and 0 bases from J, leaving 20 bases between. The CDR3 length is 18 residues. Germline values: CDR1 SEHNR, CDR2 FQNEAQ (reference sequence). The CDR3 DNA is TGTGCCAGCAGCACCCGATTGATTACAGGGACCTCTGGAAACACCATATATTTT. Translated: CASSTRLITGTSGNTIYF.

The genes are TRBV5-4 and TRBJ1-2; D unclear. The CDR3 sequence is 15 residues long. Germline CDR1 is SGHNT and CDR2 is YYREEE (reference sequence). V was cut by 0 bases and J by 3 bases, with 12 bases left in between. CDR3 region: CASSLAEFPYYGYTF. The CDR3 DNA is TGTGCCAGCAGCTTGGCCGAATTTCCCTACTATGGCTACACCTTC.

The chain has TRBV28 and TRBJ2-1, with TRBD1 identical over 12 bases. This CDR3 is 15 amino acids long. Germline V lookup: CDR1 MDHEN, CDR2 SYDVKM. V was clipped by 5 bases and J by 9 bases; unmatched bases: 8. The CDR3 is CASSPGGQGAFEQFF. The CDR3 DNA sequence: TGTGCCAGCAGTCCGGGGGGACAGGGGGCGTTTGAGCAGTTCTTC.

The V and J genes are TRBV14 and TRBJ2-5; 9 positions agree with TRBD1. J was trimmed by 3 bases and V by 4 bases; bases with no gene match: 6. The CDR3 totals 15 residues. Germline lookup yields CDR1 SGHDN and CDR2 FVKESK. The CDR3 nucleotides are TGTGCCAGCAGCCGATGGACAGGGGCTGAAGAGACCCAGTACTTC. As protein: CASSRWTGAEETQYF.

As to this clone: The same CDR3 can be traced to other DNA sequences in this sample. CDR3 bases: TGTGCCAGCAGTTTTCCAGGGGATCAGCCCCAGCATTTT. The encoded protein is CASSFPGDQPQHF. The chain has TRBV28 and TRBJ1-5, with a possible D match to TRBD1 (6 bases). The length of the CDR3 is 13 residues. CDR1 MDHEN and CDR2 SYDVKM come from the germline V gene. The ends were cut back, 3 bases at V and 5 bases at J, with 8 bases in the middle.

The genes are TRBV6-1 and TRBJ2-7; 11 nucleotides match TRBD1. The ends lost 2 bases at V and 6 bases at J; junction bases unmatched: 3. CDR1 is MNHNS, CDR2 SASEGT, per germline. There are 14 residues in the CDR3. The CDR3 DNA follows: TGTGCCAGCAGTGAACTCGGACAGGGGGCCGAGCAGTACTTC. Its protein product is CASSELGQGAEQYF.

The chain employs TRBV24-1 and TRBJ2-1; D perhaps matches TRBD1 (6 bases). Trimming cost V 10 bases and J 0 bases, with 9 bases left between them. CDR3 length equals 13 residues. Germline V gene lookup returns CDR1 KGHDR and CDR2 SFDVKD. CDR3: CATMDSSYNEQFF. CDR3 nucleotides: TGTGCCACTATGGACAGCTCCTACAATGAGCAGTTCTTC.

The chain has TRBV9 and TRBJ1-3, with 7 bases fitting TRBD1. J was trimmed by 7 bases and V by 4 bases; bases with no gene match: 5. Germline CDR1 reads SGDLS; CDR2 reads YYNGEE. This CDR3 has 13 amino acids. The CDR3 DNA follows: TGTGCCAGCAGCTCTATGACAGGGAACACCATATATTTT. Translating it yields CASSSMTGNTIYF. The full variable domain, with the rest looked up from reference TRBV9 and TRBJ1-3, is DSGVTQTPKHLITATGQRVTLRCSPRSGDLSVYWYQQSLDQGLQFLIQYYNGEERAKGNILERFSAQQFPDLHSELNLSSLELGDSALYFCASSSMTGNTIYFGEGSWLTVV.

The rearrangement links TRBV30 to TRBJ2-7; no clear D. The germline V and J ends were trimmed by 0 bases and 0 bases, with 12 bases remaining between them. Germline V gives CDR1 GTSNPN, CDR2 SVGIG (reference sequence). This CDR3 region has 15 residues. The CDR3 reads CAWSVLELLSYEQYF. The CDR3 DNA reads TGTGCCTGGAGTGTACTGGAGTTGCTCTCCTACGAGCAGTACTTC. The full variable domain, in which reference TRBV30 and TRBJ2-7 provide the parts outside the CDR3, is SQTIHQWPATLVQPVGSPLSLECTVEGTSNPNLYWYRQAAGRGLQLLFYSVGIGQISSEVPQNLSASRPQDRQFILSSKKLLLSDSGFYLCAWSVLELLSYEQYFGPGTRLTVT.

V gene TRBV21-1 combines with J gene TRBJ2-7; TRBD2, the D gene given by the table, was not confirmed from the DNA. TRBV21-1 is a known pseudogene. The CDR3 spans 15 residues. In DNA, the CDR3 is TGTGCCAGCAGCAAAGGATGCGGGACTACCTACGAGCAGTACTTC. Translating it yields CASSKGCGTTYEQYF.

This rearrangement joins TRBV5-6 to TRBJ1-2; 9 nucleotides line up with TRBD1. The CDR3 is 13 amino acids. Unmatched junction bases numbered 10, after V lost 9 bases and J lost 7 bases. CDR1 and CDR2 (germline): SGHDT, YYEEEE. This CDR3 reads CATLRDRAGGYTF. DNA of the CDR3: TGTGCCACCCTCCGGGACAGGGCTGGTGGCTACACCTTC.

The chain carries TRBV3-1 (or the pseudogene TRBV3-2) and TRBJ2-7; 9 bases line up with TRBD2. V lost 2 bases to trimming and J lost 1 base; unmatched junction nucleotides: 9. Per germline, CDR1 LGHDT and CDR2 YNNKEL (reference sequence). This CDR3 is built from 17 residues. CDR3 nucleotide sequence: TGTGCCAGCAGCCAAATCAGTGGCGGGGGGGCTTCCTACGAGCAGTACTTC. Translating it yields CASSQISGGGASYEQYF.

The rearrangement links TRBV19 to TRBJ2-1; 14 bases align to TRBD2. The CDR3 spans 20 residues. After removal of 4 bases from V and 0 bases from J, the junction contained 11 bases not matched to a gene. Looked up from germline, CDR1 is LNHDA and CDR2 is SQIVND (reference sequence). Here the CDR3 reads CASSNKGTSGSLSSYNEQFF. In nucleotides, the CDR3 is TGTGCCAGTAGTAACAAAGGGACTAGCGGGAGCCTGAGCTCCTACAATGAGCAGTTCTTC. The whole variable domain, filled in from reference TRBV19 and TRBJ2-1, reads DGGITQSPKYLFRKEGQNVTLSCEQNLNHDAMYWYRQDPGQGLRLIYYSQIVNDFQKGDIAEGYSVSREKKESFPLTVTSAQKNPTAFYLCASSNKGTSGSLSSYNEQFFGPGTRLTVL.

The CDR3 protein is CASSPNREGGPEAFF. The CDR3 region has the DNA TGTGCCAGCAGCCCAAACCGCGAGGGGGGCCCTGAAGCTTTCTTT. The chain joins TRBV11-1 to TRBJ1-1, with D tentatively TRBD1 (6 bases). In germline, CDR1 is SGHAT, CDR2 FQDESV (reference sequence). The CDR3 extends over 15 amino acids. Deletions cut 5 bases from V and 6 bases from J, with 19 bases between.

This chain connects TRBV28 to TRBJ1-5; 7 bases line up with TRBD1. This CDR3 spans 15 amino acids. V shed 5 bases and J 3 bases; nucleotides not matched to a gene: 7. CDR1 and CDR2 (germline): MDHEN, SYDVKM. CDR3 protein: CASSAQDRDNQPQHF. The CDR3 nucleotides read TGTGCCAGCAGTGCTCAAGACAGGGACAATCAGCCCCAGCATTTT.

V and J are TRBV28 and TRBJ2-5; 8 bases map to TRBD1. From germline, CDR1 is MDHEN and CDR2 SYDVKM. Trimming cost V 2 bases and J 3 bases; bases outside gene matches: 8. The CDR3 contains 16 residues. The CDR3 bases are TGTGCCAGCAGTTTAAGCAGGGGGCAACCCAAAGAGACCCAGTACTTC. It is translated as CASSLSRGQPKETQYF.

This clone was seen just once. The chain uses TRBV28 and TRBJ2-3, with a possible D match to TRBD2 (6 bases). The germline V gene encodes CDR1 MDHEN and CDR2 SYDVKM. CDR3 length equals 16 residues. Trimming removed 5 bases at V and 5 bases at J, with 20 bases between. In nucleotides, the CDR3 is TGTGCCAGCAGTCTCCCAGGCCGGGAGCTTCTAGATACGCAGTATTTT. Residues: CASSLPGRELLDTQYF.

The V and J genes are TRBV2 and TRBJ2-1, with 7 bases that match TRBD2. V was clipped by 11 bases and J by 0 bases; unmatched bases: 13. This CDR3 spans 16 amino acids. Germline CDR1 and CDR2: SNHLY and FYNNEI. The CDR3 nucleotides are TGTGCCGGGGCGGTTAGCGGGTCCCCCTCCTACAATGAGCAGTTCTTC. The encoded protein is CAGAVSGSPSYNEQFF.

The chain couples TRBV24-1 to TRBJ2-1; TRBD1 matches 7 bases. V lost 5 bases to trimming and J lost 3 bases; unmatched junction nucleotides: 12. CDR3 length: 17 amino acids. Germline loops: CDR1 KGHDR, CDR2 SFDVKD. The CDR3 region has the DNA TGTGCCACCAGTGGGTCGACCGGGACAGCGGTCTACAATGAGCAGTTCTTC. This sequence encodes CATSGSTGTAVYNEQFF.

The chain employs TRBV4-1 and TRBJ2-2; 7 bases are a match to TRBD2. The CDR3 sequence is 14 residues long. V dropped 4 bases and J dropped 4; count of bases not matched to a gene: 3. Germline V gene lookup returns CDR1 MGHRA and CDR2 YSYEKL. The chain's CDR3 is CASSRGSGTGELFF. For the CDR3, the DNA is TGCGCCAGCAGCCGCGGGAGCGGCACCGGGGAGCTGTTTTTT.

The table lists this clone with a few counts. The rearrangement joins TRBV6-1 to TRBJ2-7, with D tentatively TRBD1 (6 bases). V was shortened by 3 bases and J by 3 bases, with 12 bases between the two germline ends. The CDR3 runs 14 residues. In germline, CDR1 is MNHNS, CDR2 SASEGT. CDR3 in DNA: TGTGCCAGCAGTGATACAGGGAACGACTACGAGCAGTACTTC. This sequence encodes CASSDTGNDYEQYF.

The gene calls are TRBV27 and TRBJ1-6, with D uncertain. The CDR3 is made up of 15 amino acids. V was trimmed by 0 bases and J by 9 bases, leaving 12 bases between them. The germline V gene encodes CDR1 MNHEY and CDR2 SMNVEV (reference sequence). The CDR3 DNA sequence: TGTGCCAGCAGTTTATCTGGGGTGATTGGTTCACCCCTCCACTTT. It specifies CASSLSGVIGSPLHF.

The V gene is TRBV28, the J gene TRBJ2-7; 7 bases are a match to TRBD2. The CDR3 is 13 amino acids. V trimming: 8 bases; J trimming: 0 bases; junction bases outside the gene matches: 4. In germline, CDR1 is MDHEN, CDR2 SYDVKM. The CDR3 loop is CASGGGFSYEQYF. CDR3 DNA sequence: TGTGCCAGCGGCGGGGGATTCTCCTACGAGCAGTACTTC.

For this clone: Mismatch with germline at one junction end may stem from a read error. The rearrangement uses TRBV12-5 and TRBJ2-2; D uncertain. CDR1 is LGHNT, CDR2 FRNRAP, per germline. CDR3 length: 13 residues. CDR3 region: CASGLSNSGELFF. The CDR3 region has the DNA TGTGCTAGTGGTTTGTCGAACAGCGGGGAGCTGTTTTTT.

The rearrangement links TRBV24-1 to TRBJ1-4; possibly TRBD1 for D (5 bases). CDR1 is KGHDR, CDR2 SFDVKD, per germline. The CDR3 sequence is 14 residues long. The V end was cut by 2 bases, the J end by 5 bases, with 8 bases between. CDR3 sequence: CATSDSEGNEKLFF. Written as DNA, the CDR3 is TGTGCCACCAGTGATTCTGAGGGGAATGAAAAACTGTTTTTT.

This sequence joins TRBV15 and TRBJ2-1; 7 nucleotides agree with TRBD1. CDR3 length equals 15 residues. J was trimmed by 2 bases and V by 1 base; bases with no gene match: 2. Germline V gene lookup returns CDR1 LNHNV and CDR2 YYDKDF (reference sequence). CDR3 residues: CATSRAGTAYNEQFF. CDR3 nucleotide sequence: TGTGCCACCAGCAGAGCCGGGACAGCCTACAATGAGCAGTTCTTC.

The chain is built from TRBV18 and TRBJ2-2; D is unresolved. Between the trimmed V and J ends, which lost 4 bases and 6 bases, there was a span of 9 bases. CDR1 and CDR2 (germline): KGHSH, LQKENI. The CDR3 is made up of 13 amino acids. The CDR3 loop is CASSLTQAGELFF. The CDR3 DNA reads TGTGCCAGCTCACTGACGCAGGCCGGGGAGCTGTTTTTT.